A single sample is the source of the 9 T cell receptor beta chains below, sequenced in a study of cytomegalovirus exposure and HLA in healthy donors. Amplification used 60 Vbeta primers and 13 Jbeta primers. Sequencing used immunoSEQ multiplex PCR; TCRdb keeps in-frame clones, though not all of them. Among 150,000 to 200,000 clones listed, over 60% were seen once. The sample comprised PBMCs. The receptors shown here come from a woman between 25 and 40 years old in good health and CMV-seronegative.

The chain carries TRBV7-2 and TRBJ2-1; perhaps TRBD2 as D (6 bases). This CDR3 spans 15 amino acids. Between the trimmed V and J ends, which lost 3 bases and 2 bases, there was a span of 11 bases. Germline lookup yields CDR1 SGHTA and CDR2 FQGNSA. CDR3 nucleotides: TGTGCCAGCAGCTTCGGGGGTTCGGCCTACAATGAGCAGTTCTTC. This encodes CASSFGGSAYNEQFF.

V usage is TRBV10-1 and J usage is TRBJ2-2; D is perhaps TRBD1 (6 bases). V gave up 11 bases and J gave up 4 bases, with 20 bases separating them. CDR1 is WNHNN and CDR2 is SYGVQD in the germline V gene (reference sequence). The CDR3 covers 15 residues. The CDR3 is CAGRVGARSTGELFF. The CDR3 DNA sequence: TGCGCCGGCCGGGTGGGGGCTCGGTCCACCGGGGAGCTGTTTTTT.

The CDR3 coding sequence is TGTGCCAGCAGCTCGAGGACCGGGACTACTTACAATGAGCAGTTCTTC. This translates into CASSSRTGTTYNEQFF. The chain couples TRBV11-2 to TRBJ2-1; 7 bases map to TRBD2. Unmatched junction bases numbered 10, after V lost 4 bases and J lost 4 bases. Germline V gene lookup returns CDR1 SGHAT and CDR2 FQNNGV. This CDR3 region has 16 residues.

The CDR3 here is CASSVYYEQYF. The CDR3 nucleotides are TGTGCCAGCAGCGTTTACTACGAGCAGTACTTC. The chain couples TRBV7-2 to TRBJ2-5; D uncertain. The J call may be wrong; the DNA end is better matched by TRBJ2-7. The germline CDR1 and CDR2 sequences are SGHTA and FQGNSA. CDR3 length: 11 amino acids.

In its sample, this clone was seen a few times. CDR3 sequence: CASSLRAGEDTEAFF. The CDR3 bases are TGTGCCAGCAGCTTAAGGGCCGGGGAGGACACTGAAGCTTTCTTT. The chain couples TRBV11-2 to TRBJ1-1, with unresolved D. Germline V CDR1 and CDR2: SGHAT, FQNNGV. The CDR3 sequence is 15 residues long. The V end was cut by 2 bases, the J end by 3 bases, with 13 bases between.

The chain combines TRBV5-1 with TRBJ1-1; TRBD1 might be the D (5 bases). The germline V and J ends were trimmed by 2 bases and 0 bases, with 17 bases remaining between them. This CDR3 region has 17 residues. Germline loops: CDR1 SGHRS, CDR2 YFSETQ. The CDR3, as DNA: TGCGCCAGCAGCTTTATCCCGGGACTACTCATGAACACTGAAGCTTTCTTT. As protein: CASSFIPGLLMNTEAFF.

The chain combines TRBV7-2 with TRBJ2-5; D is possibly TRBD2 (6 bases). In germline, CDR1 is SGHTA, CDR2 FQGNSA. The V and J ends lost 5 bases and 1 base respectively, with 11 bases between them. There are 14 residues in the CDR3. CDR3 DNA: TGTGCCAGCAGCACGACTAGATCCCAAGAGACCCAGTACTTC. Translating gives CASSTTRSQETQYF.

This chain links TRBV18 with TRBJ2-3, with 8 bases matching TRBD2. The CDR3 totals 16 residues. V lost 5 bases and J lost 3; bases outside the gene matches: 10. CDR1 KGHSH and CDR2 LQKENI come from the germline V gene. Written as DNA, the CDR3 is TGTGCCAGCTCAGCCGGACTAGCCTCGAGGACAGATACGCAGTATTTT. This encodes CASSAGLASRTDTQYF.

The V and J genes are TRBV5-1 and TRBJ1-1, with a tentative D call TRBD1 (6 bases). Germline values: CDR1 SGHRS, CDR2 YFSETQ. CDR3 length: 17 amino acids. Trimming removed 0 bases at V and 8 bases at J, with 23 bases between. CDR3 coding DNA: TGCGCCAGCAGCTTGGGGGGCGTACGAACAGGGTCCAGGGAAGCTTTCTTT. Residues: CASSLGGVRTGSREAFF.